This entry lists 20 T cell receptor beta chains sequenced from one sample in a study of graft-versus-host responses after intestinal transplantation. Using immunoSEQ multiplex PCR, the repertoire was profiled, and TCRdb retains in-frame clones only, with some absent. The table lists about 25,000 clones, over 85% of them singletons. Sequences were derived from PBMCs, sampled nearly 31 days after intestinal transplant. The receptors were sampled from a human patient who received an intestinal transplant, so some T cells may come from the graft donor.

The chain joins TRBV15 to TRBJ1-3; D ambiguous. V dropped 0 bases and J dropped 7 bases, with 4 bases sitting between them. The CDR3 is 12 residues long. CDR1 and CDR2 (germline): LNHNV, YYDKDF (reference sequence). CDR3 coding DNA: TGTGCCACCAGCAGAGATGGGAACACCATATATTTT. Its translation is CATSRDGNTIYF.

The CDR3 coding sequence is TGTGCTAGTGGTTTGGCACCCACCGGGACAGAGAACACTGAAGCTTTCTTT. Its translation is CASGLAPTGTENTEAFF. The chain combines TRBV12-5 with TRBJ1-1; 7 bases agree with TRBD1. CDR1 and CDR2 (germline): LGHNT, FRNRAP. J was trimmed by 1 base and V by 1 base; bases with no gene match: 9. The CDR3 totals 17 residues.

V and J are TRBV27 and TRBJ2-2; D is unresolved. V shed 7 bases and J shed 4 bases, with 13 bases lying between them. The CDR3 has 14 amino acids. Germline CDR1 MNHEY, CDR2 SMNVEV (reference sequence). Here the CDR3 DNA reads TGTGCCAGCACCCCAAGACAACCCACCGGGGAGCTGTTTTTT. The encoded protein is CASTPRQPTGELFF.

This clone is large by share. The chain is built from TRBV11-2 and TRBJ1-4; D perhaps matches TRBD1 (5 bases). CDR3 length equals 12 residues. CDR1 is SGHAT and CDR2 is FQNNGV in the germline V gene. Between the trimmed V and J ends, which lost 2 bases and 10 bases, there was a span of 8 bases. This CDR3 reads CASSLMRGKLFF. The CDR3 DNA reads as TGTGCCAGCAGCTTAATGAGGGGAAAACTGTTTTTT.

V gene TRBV19 combines with J gene TRBJ2-1, with TRBD2 identical over 7 bases. V shed 7 bases and J 1 base; nucleotides not matched to a gene: 1. The CDR3 consists of 13 residues. Per the germline V gene, CDR1 is LNHDA and CDR2 is SQIVND (reference sequence). The CDR3 region is CASTSGSYNEQFF. CDR3 bases: TGTGCCAGTACTAGCGGATCCTACAATGAGCAGTTCTTC.

The rearrangement links TRBV6-1 to TRBJ2-7, with TRBD2 as a possible D gene (5 bases). Germline V gives CDR1 MNHNS, CDR2 SASEGT. Trimming stripped 8 bases from V and 2 bases from J, with 13 bases between. The CDR3 contains 13 residues. The CDR3 sequence is CASSAGSPYEQYF. CDR3 bases: TGTGCCAGCTCGGCGGGCAGTCCCTACGAGCAGTACTTC.

V gene TRBV27 combines with J gene TRBJ2-3; no clear D gene. V gave up 5 bases and J gave up 4 bases, with 10 bases separating them. The CDR3 spans 13 residues. Germline V lookup: CDR1 MNHEY, CDR2 SMNVEV (reference sequence). In DNA form, the CDR3 reads TGTGCCAGCAGTCAAGGCCGGGCAGATACGCAGTATTTT. Its protein product is CASSQGRADTQYF.

The rearrangement links TRBV27 to TRBJ2-5; D is ambiguous. TRBJ2-7 matches the DNA end more closely, so the J call is doubtful. Germline assignment: CDR1 MNHEY and CDR2 SMNVEV (reference sequence). The CDR3 has 12 residues. CDR3 sequence reads: CASSSTSYEQYF. The CDR3 DNA reads TGTGCCAGCAGCTCGACCTCCTACGAGCAGTACTTC.

The chain recombines TRBV6-6 with TRBJ2-4, with 7 bases identical to TRBD1. The CDR3 extends over 16 amino acids. Trimming removed 4 bases from V and 8 bases from J; junction bases left unmatched: 14. CDR1 and CDR2 from the germline V gene are MNHNY and SVGAGI (reference sequence). The CDR3 loop reads CASSLFALQGFDIQYF. CDR3 DNA: TGTGCCAGCAGTTTGTTTGCCTTACAGGGGTTTGACATTCAGTACTTC.

The rearrangement links TRBV4-3 to TRBJ2-3; D call uncertain. Trimming left V 0 bases short and J 7 bases short, with 17 bases between. Germline CDR1 is LGHNA and CDR2 is YSLEER. The CDR3 is made up of 16 amino acids. The CDR3 region is CASSQDYPQITHTQYF. As DNA, the CDR3 is TGCGCCAGCAGCCAAGATTATCCCCAGATCACTCATACGCAGTATTTT.

This rearrangement joins TRBV10-2 to TRBJ1-2; perhaps TRBD1 as D (6 bases). The CDR3 contains 15 residues. The germline V gene encodes CDR1 WSHSY and CDR2 SAAADI. The V end was cut by 3 bases, the J end by 1 base, with 12 bases between. The CDR3 coding sequence is TGCGCCAGCAGTGACCCGACAGGATTTAACTATGGCTACACCTTC. It yields the protein CASSDPTGFNYGYTF.

The chain recombines TRBV28 with TRBJ2-5; tentatively, D is TRBD1 (6 bases). CDR3 size: 15 residues. Germline V lookup: CDR1 MDHEN, CDR2 SYDVKM. V lost 3 bases, J lost 5 bases, and 16 bases lay in between. The CDR3 bases are TGTGCCAGCAGTTTTCAGGGGAAATCTGCGGAGACCCAGTACTTC. It yields the protein CASSFQGKSAETQYF.

The rearrangement links TRBV30 to TRBJ1-2; D ambiguous. Germline V gene lookup returns CDR1 GTSNPN and CDR2 SVGIG (reference sequence). V lost 1 base and J 7 bases, leaving 4 bases between the germline ends. This CDR3 region has 10 residues. CDR3 nucleotide sequence: TGTGCCTGGAGTGCGGGTGGCTACACCTTC. This gives the protein CAWSAGGYTF.

The J gene is TRBJ1-4, the V gene TRBV28; D perhaps matches TRBD1 (5 bases). The germline CDR1 and CDR2 sequences are MDHEN and SYDVKM. There are 15 residues in the CDR3. V lost 6 bases and J 4 bases, leaving 15 bases between the germline ends. CDR3 protein: CASSTSGVYNEKLFF. In DNA, the CDR3 is TGTGCCAGCAGCACATCGGGGGTGTATAATGAAAAACTGTTTTTT.

The chain is built from TRBV28 and TRBJ1-3; D uncertain. CDR3 length: 14 residues. Germline V CDR1 and CDR2: MDHEN, SYDVKM. The V end was cut by 5 bases, the J end by 0 bases, with 8 bases between. The CDR3 sequence is CASSEGSSGNTIYF. Written as DNA, the CDR3 is TGTGCCAGCAGTGAGGGTAGCTCTGGAAACACCATATATTTT.

This chain connects TRBV5-6 to TRBJ1-5; D remains unclear. This CDR3 comprises 13 residues. V lost 0 bases and J 3 bases, leaving 4 bases between the germline ends. Germline V gene sequence: CDR1 SGHDT, CDR2 YYEEEE. As DNA, the CDR3 is TGTGCCAGCAGCTTGGGGGTCAATCAGCCCCAGCATTTT. This encodes CASSLGVNQPQHF.

V is TRBV7-9 and J is TRBJ2-7, with a possible D match to TRBD2 (5 bases). The CDR3 extends over 14 amino acids. The germline CDR1 and CDR2 sequences are SEHNR and FQNEAQ (reference sequence). Trimming shortened V by 6 bases and J by 0 bases, and 12 bases separated the two germline ends. Here the CDR3 reads CASRDGGYSYEQYF. The CDR3 DNA sequence: TGTGCCAGCAGGGATGGAGGCTACTCCTACGAGCAGTACTTC.

About this clone itself: In the same sample, other DNA sequences code for this CDR3. The genes are TRBV11-2 and TRBJ2-7, with D perhaps given as TRBD1 or TRBD2 (5 bases each). Germline V gene sequence: CDR1 SGHAT, CDR2 FQNNGV. V was shortened by 3 bases and J by 4 bases, with 7 bases between the two germline ends. This CDR3 comprises 12 residues. CDR3 in DNA: TGTGCCAGCAGCTTTGGGGGATACGAGCAGTACTTC. Amino acids: CASSFGGYEQYF.

CDR3 residues: CASSLSVNTEAFF. CDR3 DNA: TGTGCCAGCAGTTTATCGGTGAACACTGAAGCTTTCTTT. The chain is built from TRBV27 and TRBJ1-1; D is uncertain. The CDR3 length is 13 residues. The germline V gene has CDR1 MNHEY and CDR2 SMNVEV (reference sequence). Trimming pared 0 bases from V and 0 bases from J, leaving 2 bases between.

The chain is built from TRBV18 and TRBJ2-7; weak D call: TRBD2 (5 bases). The CDR3 runs 15 residues. CDR1 is KGHSH and CDR2 is LQKENI in the germline V gene. Trimming removed 2 bases at V and 0 bases at J, with 11 bases between. The CDR3 is CASSPFTGSSYEQYF. CDR3 coding DNA: TGTGCCAGCTCACCATTCACGGGGTCCTCCTACGAGCAGTACTTC.